Listed here are 2 T cell receptor beta chains from one sample, sequenced in a study of T cells in Graves' hyperthyroidism and ophthalmopathy. From RNA transcripts, TCR beta CDR3 regions were amplified. First-round RT-PCR of the TCR CDR3 relied on the HTBI primer set. TCRdb re-analysed the multiplex PCR reads in MiXCR, keeping a single row per CDR3 protein. The sample includes about 580,000 distinct CDR3 sequences, roughly 13% of them seen just once. Material: blood. The receptor source for this set is a woman younger than 45 with Graves' hyperthyroidism that later progressed to Graves' ophthalmopathy.

This clonotype was seen repeatedly, ten times or more. J is TRBJ2-6 and V is TRBV12-3 or TRBV12-4, with no clear D. This CDR3 region has 13 residues. V was clipped by 5 bases and J by 0 bases, with 2 bases between them. DNA for the CDR3: TGTGCCAGCAGTAACTCTGGGGCCAACGTCCTGACTTTC. As protein: CASSNSGANVLTF.

The sample holds many counts of this clonotype. An end of the junction differs from the germline gene, which may be a read error. The V call is TRBV19, the J call TRBJ2-7, with 8 positions matching TRBD2. Germline-derived CDR1 and CDR2 are LNHDA and SQIVND (reference sequence). CDR3 length equals 13 residues. The CDR3 is CASSKRERDEQYF. CDR3 in DNA: TGTGCCAGCAGTAAGCGGGAGCGCGACGAGCAGTACTTC.